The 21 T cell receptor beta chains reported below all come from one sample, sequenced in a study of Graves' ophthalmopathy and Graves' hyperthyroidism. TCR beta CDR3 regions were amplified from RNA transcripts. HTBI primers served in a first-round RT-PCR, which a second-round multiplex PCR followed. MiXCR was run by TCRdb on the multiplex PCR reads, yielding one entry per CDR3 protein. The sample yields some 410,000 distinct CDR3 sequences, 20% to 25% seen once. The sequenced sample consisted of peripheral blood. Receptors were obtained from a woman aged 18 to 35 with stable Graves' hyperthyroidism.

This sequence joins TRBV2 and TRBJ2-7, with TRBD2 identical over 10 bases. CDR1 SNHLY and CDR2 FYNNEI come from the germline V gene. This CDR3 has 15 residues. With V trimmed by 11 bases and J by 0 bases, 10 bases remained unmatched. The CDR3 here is CAVRALAGHSYEQYF. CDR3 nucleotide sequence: TGTGCCGTCCGGGCACTAGCGGGGCACTCCTACGAGCAGTACTTC.

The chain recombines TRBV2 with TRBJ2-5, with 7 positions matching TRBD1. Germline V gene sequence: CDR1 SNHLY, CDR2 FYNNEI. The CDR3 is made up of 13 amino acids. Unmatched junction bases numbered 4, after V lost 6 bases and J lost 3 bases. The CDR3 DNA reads TGTGCCAGCAGGACAGGGCTCGAAGAGACCCAGTACTTC. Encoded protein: CASRTGLEETQYF.

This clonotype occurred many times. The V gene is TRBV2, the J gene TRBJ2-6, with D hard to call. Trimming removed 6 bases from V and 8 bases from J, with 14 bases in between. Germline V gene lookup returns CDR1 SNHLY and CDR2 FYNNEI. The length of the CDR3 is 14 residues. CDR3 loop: CASSTSLFSNVLTF. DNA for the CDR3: TGTGCCAGCAGCACCAGTCTTTTTTCCAACGTCCTGACTTTC.

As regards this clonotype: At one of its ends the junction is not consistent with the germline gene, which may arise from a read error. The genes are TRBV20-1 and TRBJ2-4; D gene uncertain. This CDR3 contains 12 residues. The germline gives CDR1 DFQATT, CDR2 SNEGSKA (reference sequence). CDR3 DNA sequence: TGCAGTGCTAGAGTCCCCAAAAACATTAAGTACTTC. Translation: CSARVPKNIKYF.

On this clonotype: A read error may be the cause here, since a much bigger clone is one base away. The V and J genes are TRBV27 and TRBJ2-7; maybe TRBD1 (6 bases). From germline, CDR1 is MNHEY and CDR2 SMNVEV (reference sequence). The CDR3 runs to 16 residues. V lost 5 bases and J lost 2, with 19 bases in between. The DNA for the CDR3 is TGTGCCAGCAGTAACTTCCAGGGGTCCCTAACCTACGAGCAGTACTTC. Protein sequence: CASSNFQGSLTYEQYF.

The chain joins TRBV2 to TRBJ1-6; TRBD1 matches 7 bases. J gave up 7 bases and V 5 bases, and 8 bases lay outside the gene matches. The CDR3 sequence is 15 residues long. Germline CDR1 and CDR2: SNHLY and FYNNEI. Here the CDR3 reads CASSNPGTENSPLHF. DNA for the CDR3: TGTGCCAGCAGTAACCCCGGGACAGAGAATTCACCCCTCCACTTT.

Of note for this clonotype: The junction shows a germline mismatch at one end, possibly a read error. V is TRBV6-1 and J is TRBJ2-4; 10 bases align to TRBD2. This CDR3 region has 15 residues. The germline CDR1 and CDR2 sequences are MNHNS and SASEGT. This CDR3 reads CASSGGTSGENIKYF. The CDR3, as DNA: TGTGCCAGCAGTGGGGGAACTAGCGGGGAAAACATTAAGTACTTC.

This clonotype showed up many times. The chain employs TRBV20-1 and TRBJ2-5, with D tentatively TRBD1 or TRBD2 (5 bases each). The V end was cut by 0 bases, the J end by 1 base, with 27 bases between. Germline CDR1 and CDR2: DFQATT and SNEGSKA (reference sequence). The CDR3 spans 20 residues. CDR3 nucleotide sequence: TGCAGTGCTAGAGATTACCCCGAACGGGGTTATAAGGGGCCCCAAGAGACCCAGTACTTC. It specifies CSARDYPERGYKGPQETQYF.

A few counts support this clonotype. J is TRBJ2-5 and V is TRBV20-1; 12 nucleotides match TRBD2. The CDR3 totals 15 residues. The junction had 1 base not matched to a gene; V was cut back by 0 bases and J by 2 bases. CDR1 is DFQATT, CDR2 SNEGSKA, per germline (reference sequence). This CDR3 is CSARDLAGGQETQYF. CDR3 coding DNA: TGCAGTGCTAGAGATCTAGCGGGGGGGCAAGAGACCCAGTACTTC.

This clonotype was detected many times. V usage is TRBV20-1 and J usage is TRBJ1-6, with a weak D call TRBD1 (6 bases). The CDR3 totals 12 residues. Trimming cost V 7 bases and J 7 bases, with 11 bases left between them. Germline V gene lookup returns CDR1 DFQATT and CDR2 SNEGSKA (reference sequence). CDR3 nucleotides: TGCAGTGGAGCCGGGGGCAATTCACCCCTCCACTTT. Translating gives CSGAGGNSPLHF.

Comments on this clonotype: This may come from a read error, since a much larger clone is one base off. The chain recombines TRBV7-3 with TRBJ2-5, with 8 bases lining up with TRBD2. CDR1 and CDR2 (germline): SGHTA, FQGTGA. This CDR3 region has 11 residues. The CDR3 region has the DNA TGTGCCAGCAGCCTCAACGGGAGGGAAGCCTTC. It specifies CASSLNGREAF.

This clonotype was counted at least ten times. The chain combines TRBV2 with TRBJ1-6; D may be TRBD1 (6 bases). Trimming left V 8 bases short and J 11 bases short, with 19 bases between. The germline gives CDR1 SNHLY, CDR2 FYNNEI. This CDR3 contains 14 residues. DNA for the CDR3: TGTGCCAGCGGAGAAACAGGGTATGGTACACCCCTCCACTTT. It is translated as CASGETGYGTPLHF. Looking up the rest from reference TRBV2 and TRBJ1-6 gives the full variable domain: EPEVTQTPSHQVTQMGQEVILRCVPISNHLYFYWYRQILGQKVEFLVSFYNNEISEKSEIFDDQFSVERPDGSNFTLKIRSTKLEDSAMYFCASGETGYGTPLHFGNGTRLTVT.

The CDR3 loop is CAWSGDRNSPLHF. The CDR3 DNA reads TGTGCCTGGAGTGGAGACAGGAACTCACCCCTCCACTTT. J is TRBJ1-6 and V is TRBV30; a possible D gene is TRBD1 (6 bases). Trimming took off 1 base at V and 10 bases at J, with 11 bases between the two ends. CDR3 length: 13 residues. The V gene's germline CDR1 is GTSNPN and CDR2 SVGIG (reference sequence).

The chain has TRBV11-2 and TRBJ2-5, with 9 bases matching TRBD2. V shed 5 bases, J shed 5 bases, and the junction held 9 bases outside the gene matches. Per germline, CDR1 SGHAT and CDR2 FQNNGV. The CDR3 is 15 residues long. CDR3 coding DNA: TGTGCCAGCAGCCCGTTGCGGGGGGGCTCTGAGACCCAGTACTTC. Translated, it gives CASSPLRGGSETQYF.

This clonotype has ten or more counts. CDR3 region: CASSLTAWTKTNTGELFF. DNA of the CDR3: TGCGCCAGCAGCTTGACCGCTTGGACCAAGACGAACACCGGGGAGCTGTTTTTT. V usage is TRBV5-1 and J usage is TRBJ2-2; D is undetermined. The V and J ends lost 1 base and 0 bases respectively, with 16 bases between them. The CDR3 has 18 residues. The V gene's germline CDR1 is SGHRS and CDR2 YFSETQ.

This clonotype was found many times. The CDR3 region is CAISDLQAGEQYF. CDR3 coding DNA: TGTGCCATCAGTGATCTCCAGGCGGGCGAGCAGTACTTC. This rearrangement joins TRBV10-3 to TRBJ2-7, with D possibly TRBD2 on 5 matching bases. The CDR3 extends over 13 amino acids. Germline CDR1 is ENHRY and CDR2 is SYGVKD. V was shortened by 3 bases and J by 6 bases, with 12 bases between the two germline ends.

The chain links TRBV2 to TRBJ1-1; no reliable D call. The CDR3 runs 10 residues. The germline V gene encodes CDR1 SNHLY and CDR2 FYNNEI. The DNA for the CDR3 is TGTGCGAGAGAAGGCACTGAAGCTTTCTTT. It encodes CAREGTEAFF. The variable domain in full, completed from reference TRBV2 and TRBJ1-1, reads EPEVTQTPSHQVTQMGQEVILRCVPISNHLYFYWYRQILGQKVEFLVSFYNNEISEKSEIFDDQFSVERPDGSNFTLKIRSTKLEDSAMYFCAREGTEAFFGQGTRLTVV.

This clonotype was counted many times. The CDR3 nucleotides read TGTGCCAGCAGCGTGGACAGGGGGCGTGAGACCCAGTACTTC. This codes for CASSVDRGRETQYF. This chain connects TRBV5-5 to TRBJ2-5; the match to TRBD1 covers 11 bases. V shed 4 bases and J 5 bases; nucleotides not matched to a gene: 4. The CDR3 length is 14 residues. Germline V lookup: CDR1 SGHKS, CDR2 YYEKEE (reference sequence).

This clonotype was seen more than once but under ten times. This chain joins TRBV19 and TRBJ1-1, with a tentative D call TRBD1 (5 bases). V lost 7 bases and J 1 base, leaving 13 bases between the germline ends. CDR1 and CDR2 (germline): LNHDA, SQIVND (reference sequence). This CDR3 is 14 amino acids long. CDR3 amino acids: CASTRRGGNTEAFF. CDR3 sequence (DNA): TGTGCCAGTACAAGACGTGGGGGGAACACTGAAGCTTTCTTT.

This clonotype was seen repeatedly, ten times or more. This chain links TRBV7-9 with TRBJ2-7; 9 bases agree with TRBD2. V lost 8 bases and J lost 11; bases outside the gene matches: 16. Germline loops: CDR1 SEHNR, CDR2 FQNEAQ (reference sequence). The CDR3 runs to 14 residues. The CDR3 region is CASGQAGGFSVKYF. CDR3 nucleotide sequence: TGTGCCAGCGGGCAAGCGGGAGGTTTCTCCGTTAAGTACTTC.

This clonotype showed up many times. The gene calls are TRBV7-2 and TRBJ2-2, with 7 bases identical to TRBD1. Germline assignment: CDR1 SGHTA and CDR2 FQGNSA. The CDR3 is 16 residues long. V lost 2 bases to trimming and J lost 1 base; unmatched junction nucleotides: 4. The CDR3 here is CASSLFAGGNTGELFF. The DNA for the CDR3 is TGTGCCAGCAGCTTATTCGCAGGGGGGAACACCGGGGAGCTGTTTTTT.